This T cell receptor beta chain comes out of a study of blood T cell repertoires in COVID-19. As for the study in general: Acute-phase and convalescent COVID-19 samples originated in the United States, Italy and Spain.

Sequencing used immunoSEQ multiplex PCR; TCRdb keeps in-frame clones, though not all of them. The table records about 320,000 clones, approximately 90% of them present only once. Germline CDR1 MGHRA, CDR2 YSYEKL. J gave up 7 bases and V 1 base, and 9 bases lay outside the gene matches. The CDR3 has 17 residues. The clonotype originates from a woman aged 25 to 39 who had been exposed to COVID-19. Sequenced input: PBMCs or T cells enriched from blood (not recorded which). The V and J genes are TRBV4-1 and TRBJ2-5; 13 bases are shared with TRBD2. The CDR3 nucleotides are TGCGCCAGCAGCCAAGTCCCGGGACTAGCGGGGCGATGGACCCAGTACTTC. Its protein product is CASSQVPGLAGRWTQYF.